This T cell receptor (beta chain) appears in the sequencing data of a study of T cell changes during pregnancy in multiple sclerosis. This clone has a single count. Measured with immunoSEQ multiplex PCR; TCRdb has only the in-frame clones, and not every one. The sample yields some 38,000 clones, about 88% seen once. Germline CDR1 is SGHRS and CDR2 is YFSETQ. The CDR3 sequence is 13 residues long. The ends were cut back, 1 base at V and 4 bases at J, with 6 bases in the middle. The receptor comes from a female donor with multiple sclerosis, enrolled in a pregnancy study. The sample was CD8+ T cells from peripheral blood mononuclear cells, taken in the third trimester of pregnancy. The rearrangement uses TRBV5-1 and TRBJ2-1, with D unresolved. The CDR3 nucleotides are TGCGCCAGCAGCTTGTCCGGGTACAATGAGCAGTTCTTC. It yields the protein CASSLSGYNEQFF.